This T cell receptor beta chain emerged from a study of spatial heterogeneity in lung cancer. Study-level information: Matched bulk RNA-seq yielded a T cell transcriptional module score. Counts of TCR transcripts in tumor regions correlated strongly with that score. Regarding the study as a whole: Mutation tallies in tumors tracked expanded intratumoral alpha and beta TCR counts. The estimated TCR-seq coverage of tumor T cells amounted to approximately 7.1% when looking at alpha chains and 13% when looking at beta chains.

This CDR3 contains 12 residues. Trimming left V 4 bases short and J 7 bases short, with 12 bases between. Germline V gene data show CDR1 as SGHNT and CDR2 as YYREEE (reference sequence). MiXCR was run by TCRdb on the 5' RACE reads, yielding one entry per CDR3 protein. The repertoire has tens of thousands of distinct CDR3 sequences, about 15% of them found once; the top ten carry 25% to 40%. This sample's time point: sample taken at primary tumor resection. Untreated early-stage non-small cell lung cancer patients, 55 to 85 in total, were the donors. This clonotype was detected once. Its target is not known.

The rearrangement links TRBV5-4 to TRBJ2-7; D might be TRBD1 (6 bases). The sequence came from a female donor with early-stage non-small cell lung cancer. This material consisted of lung tumor tissue, taken at surgery. The CDR3: CASSPNGQEQYF. DNA of the CDR3: TGTGCCAGCAGCCCGAACGGACAGGAGCAGTACTTC. Together with reference TRBV5-4 and TRBJ2-7, the CDR3 gives the full variable domain: ETGVTQSPTHLIKTRGQQVTLRCSSQSGHNTVSWYQQALGQGPQFIFQYYREEENGRGNFPPRFSGLQFPNYSSELNVNALELDDSALYLCASSPNGQEQYFGPGTRLTVT.